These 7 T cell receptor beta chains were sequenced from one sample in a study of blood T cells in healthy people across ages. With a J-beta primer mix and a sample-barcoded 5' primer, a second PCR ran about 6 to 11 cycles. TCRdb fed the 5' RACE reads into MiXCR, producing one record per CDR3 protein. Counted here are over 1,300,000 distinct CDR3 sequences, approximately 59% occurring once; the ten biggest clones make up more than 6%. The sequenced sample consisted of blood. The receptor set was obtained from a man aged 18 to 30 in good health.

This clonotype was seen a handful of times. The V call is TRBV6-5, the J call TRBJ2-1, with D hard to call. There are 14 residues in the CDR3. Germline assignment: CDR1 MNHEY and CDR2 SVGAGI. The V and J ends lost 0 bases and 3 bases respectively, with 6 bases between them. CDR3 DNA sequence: TGTGCCAGCAGTTACTCCCGTGACTACAATGAGCAGTTCTTC. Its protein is CASSYSRDYNEQFF.

The DNA of the CDR3 is TGTGCCAGCGAACGTAGCGGGGAGGGCAAGCAGTTCTTC. This sequence encodes CASERSGEGKQFF. The rearrangement links TRBV21-1 to TRBJ2-1; the DNA was not compared with TRBD2, the D call given in the table. TRBV21-1 is recorded as a pseudogene. The CDR3 runs 13 residues.

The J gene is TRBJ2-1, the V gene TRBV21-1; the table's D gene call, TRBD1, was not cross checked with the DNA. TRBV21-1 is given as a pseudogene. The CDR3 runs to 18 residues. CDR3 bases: TGTGCCAGCAGCACCTCTCCCCCCGGGACACAGGGTTACAATGAGCAGTTCTTC. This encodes CASSTSPPGTQGYNEQFF.

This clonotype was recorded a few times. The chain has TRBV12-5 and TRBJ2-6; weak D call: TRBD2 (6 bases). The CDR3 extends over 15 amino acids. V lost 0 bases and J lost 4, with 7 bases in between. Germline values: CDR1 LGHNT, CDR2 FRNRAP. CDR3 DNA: TGTGCTAGTGGTTTGGTGGGAGGAGGGGCCAACGTCCTGACTTTC. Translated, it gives CASGLVGGGANVLTF.

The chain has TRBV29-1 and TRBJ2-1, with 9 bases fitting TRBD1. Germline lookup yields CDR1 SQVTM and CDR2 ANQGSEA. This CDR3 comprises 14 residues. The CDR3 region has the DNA TGCGTAACAACCGGGGACAGGGACCACAATGAGCAGTTCTTC. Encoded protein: CVTTGDRDHNEQFF.

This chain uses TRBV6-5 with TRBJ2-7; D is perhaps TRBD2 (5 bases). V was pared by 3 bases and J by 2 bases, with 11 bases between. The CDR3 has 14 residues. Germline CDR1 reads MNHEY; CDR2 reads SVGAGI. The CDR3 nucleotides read TGTGCCAGCAGTTATGAGAGCGGACCCTACGAGCAGTACTTC. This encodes CASSYESGPYEQYF.

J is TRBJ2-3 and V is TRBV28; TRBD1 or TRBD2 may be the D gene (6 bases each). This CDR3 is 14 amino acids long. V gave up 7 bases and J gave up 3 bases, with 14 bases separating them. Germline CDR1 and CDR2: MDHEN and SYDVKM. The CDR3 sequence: CASKGGRTTDTQYF. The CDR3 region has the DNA TGTGCCAGCAAGGGGGGAAGGACAACAGATACGCAGTATTTT.